Sequencing of this TCR beta chain was carried out in a study of metastatic and nonmetastatic thyroid tumors. Authors' methods: CDR3 differences across clinicopathological groups were used to build a distant-metastasis classifier for papillary thyroid cancer. TCRdb ran MiXCR on the PCR reads. None of the V and J calls come from the authors' own analysis; TCRdb made them. In the table there are roughly 7,300 clones, roughly 33% of which are singletons. Germline CDR1 LGHDT, CDR2 YNNKEL (reference sequence). The CDR3 length is 14 residues. The V gene lost 0 bases and the J gene lost 3 bases, with 9 bases spanning the gap. Concerning this clone itself: Its antigen is currently unknown.

All patients were untreated before thyroid surgery. Study observations and caveats: Malignant thyroid tumors reportedly had TCR beta diversity that was significantly higher than in benign nodules, in blood and tumor.

Source material: tumor tissue. This receptor was taken from a female donor with papillary thyroid cancer or a benign thyroid nodule (not recorded which). Some clones in this sample may be carry-over from other donors' samples. The chain links TRBV3-1 to TRBJ2-7, with D tentatively TRBD1 or TRBD2 (5 bases each). CDR3 sequence: CASSQEGESYEQYF. The CDR3 bases are TGTGCCAGCAGCCAAGAAGGGGAGAGCTACGAGCAGTACTTC.